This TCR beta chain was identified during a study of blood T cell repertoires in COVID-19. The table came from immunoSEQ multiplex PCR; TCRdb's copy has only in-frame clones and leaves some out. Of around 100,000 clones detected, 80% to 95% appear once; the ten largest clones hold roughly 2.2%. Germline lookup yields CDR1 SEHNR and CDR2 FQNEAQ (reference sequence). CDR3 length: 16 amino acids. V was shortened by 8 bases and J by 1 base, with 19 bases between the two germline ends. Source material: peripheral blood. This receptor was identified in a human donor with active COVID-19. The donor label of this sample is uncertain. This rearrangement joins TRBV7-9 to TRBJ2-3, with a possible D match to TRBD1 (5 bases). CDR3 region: CASFRSVDSRTDTQYF. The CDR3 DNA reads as TGTGCCAGCTTCCGATCCGTCGACAGTCGCACAGATACGCAGTATTTT.